A single sample gave rise to the 23 T cell receptor beta chains below, sequenced in a study of T-cell memory formation after mild COVID-19. One entry per CDR3 protein results from TCRdb running MiXCR on the 5' RACE reads. Of about 190,000 distinct CDR3 sequences listed, about a sixth were seen once; the top ten hold roughly 2.6%. Sequencing input: PBMCs or a T cell subset sorted from them (not recorded which). The receptors come from an adult woman who had mild COVID-19 (a few samples of this study predate the infection). Cell type and time point are not known.

V usage is TRBV3-1 and J usage is TRBJ1-6; D gene unclear. The CDR3 sequence is 13 residues long. CDR1 is LGHDT and CDR2 is YNNKEL in the germline V gene (reference sequence). Trimming removed 6 bases at V and 7 bases at J, with 10 bases between. CDR3 loop: CASRPGSNSPLHF. The CDR3 DNA reads as TGTGCCAGCAGACCCGGGAGCAATTCACCCCTCCACTTT.

The chain is built from TRBV29-1 and TRBJ1-1; D is uncertain. Trimming left V 5 bases short and J 4 bases short, with 5 bases between. Germline V gives CDR1 SQVTM, CDR2 ANQGSEA. CDR3 length: 10 residues. CDR3 DNA sequence: TGCAGCGTTCAGCGCACTGAAGCTTTCTTT. Residues: CSVQRTEAFF. Full variable domain (rest looked up from reference TRBV29-1 and TRBJ1-1): SAVISQKPSRDICQRGTSLTIQCQVDSQVTMMFWYRQQPGQSLTLIATANQGSEATYESGFVIDKFPISRPNLTFSTLTVSNMSPEDSSIYLCSVQRTEAFFGQGTRLTVV.

This clonotype turned up a few times. The V call is TRBV6-6, the J call TRBJ1-4; D is ambiguous. The CDR3 runs to 13 residues. CDR1 is MNHNY, CDR2 SVGAGI, per germline (reference sequence). V lost 8 bases, J lost 5 bases, and 12 bases lay in between. This CDR3 is CASARTPNEKLFF. CDR3 DNA sequence: TGTGCCAGCGCCCGAACCCCGAATGAAAAACTGTTTTTT.

This clonotype was picked up a small number of times. This chain connects TRBV25-1 to TRBJ1-5; the D gene is possibly TRBD1 (6 bases). Germline V lookup: CDR1 MGHDK, CDR2 SYGVNS. Trimming took off 4 bases at V and 6 bases at J, with 10 bases between the two ends. This CDR3 has 13 residues. This CDR3 is CASSGLQGQPQHF. In nucleotides, the CDR3 is TGTGCCAGCAGTGGCCTACAGGGTCAGCCCCAGCATTTT.

This clonotype has a handful of counts. V gene TRBV6-4 combines with J gene TRBJ2-1; TRBD2 aligns across 9 bases. V was pared by 1 base and J by 13 bases, with 11 bases of the junction left unmatched. Per germline, CDR1 MRHNA and CDR2 SNTAGT. CDR3 size: 15 residues. Written as DNA, the CDR3 is TGTGCCAGCAGTGACTTGGCGGGGGGGCCTGGTCGACAGTTCTTC. Amino acid sequence: CASSDLAGGPGRQFF.

This clonotype was found a few times. The rearrangement uses TRBV19 and TRBJ2-5; TRBD2 might be the D (6 bases). The V gene's germline CDR1 is LNHDA and CDR2 SQIVND (reference sequence). CDR3 length equals 16 residues. The ends were cut back, 8 bases at V and 5 bases at J, with 24 bases in the middle. CDR3 in DNA: TGTGCCAGTTCGTCCATCAAAGGAGGGATAGGTGAGACCCAGTACTTC. This translates into CASSSIKGGIGETQYF.

V is TRBV20-1 and J is TRBJ1-2, with a weak D call TRBD1 (6 bases). The CDR3 has 13 amino acids. Trimming took off 4 bases at V and 4 bases at J, with 13 bases between the two ends. Per germline, CDR1 DFQATT and CDR2 SNEGSKA (reference sequence). CDR3 sequence: CSATRDTVYGYTF. The CDR3 DNA is TGCAGTGCTACTCGGGACACCGTCTATGGCTACACCTTC.

In its sample, this clonotype was seen many times. The V call is TRBV20-1, the J call TRBJ2-5, with TRBD2 matching 12 bases. Germline lookup yields CDR1 DFQATT and CDR2 SNEGSKA (reference sequence). V lost 6 bases to trimming and J lost 5 bases; unmatched junction nucleotides: 7. There are 14 residues in the CDR3. In DNA, the CDR3 is TGCAGTGCCAAGACTAGCGGGAGAGGGGAGACCCAGTACTTC. This translates into CSAKTSGRGETQYF.

This clonotype came up a few times. Its ends do not fully match the called genes, so a read error is possible. The V gene is TRBV20-1, the J gene TRBJ2-1; 8 positions agree with TRBD2. Per germline, CDR1 DFQATT and CDR2 SNEGSKA (reference sequence). This CDR3 has 12 residues. The DNA for the CDR3 is TGCAGTGCAAGAGGACTAGCCGATGAGCAGTTCTTC. This translates into CSARGLADEQFF.

The rearrangement uses TRBV20-1 and TRBJ1-5; D is uncertain. The length of the CDR3 is 15 residues. V lost 1 base, J lost 0 bases, and 10 bases lay in between. The germline gives CDR1 DFQATT, CDR2 SNEGSKA (reference sequence). The CDR3 DNA reads as TGCAGTGCTAGAGCGGGCGGAGATAGCAATCAGCCCCAGCATTTT. This sequence encodes CSARAGGDSNQPQHF.

The chain has TRBV5-1 and TRBJ1-5; tentative D call: TRBD1 (6 bases). The CDR3 is made up of 14 amino acids. Trimming removed 0 bases at V and 5 bases at J, with 9 bases between. Germline V CDR1 and CDR2: SGHRS, YFSETQ. The CDR3 DNA sequence: TGCGCCAGCAGCTTGGGCAGGGGTGATCAGCCCCAGCATTTT. Translated: CASSLGRGDQPQHF.

This clonotype was seen only a few times. The rearrangement links TRBV21-1 to TRBJ2-5; no DNA check was done on the table's D call, TRBD1. TRBV21-1 represents a pseudogene. The CDR3 length is 16 residues. CDR3 sequence (DNA): TGTGCCAGCAGCACAGCCCTGACAGGGGCACAAGAGACCCAGTACTTC. Amino acids: CASSTALTGAQETQYF.

This clonotype was found many times. The chain links TRBV5-4 to TRBJ2-5; 8 nucleotides line up with TRBD1. In germline, CDR1 is SGHNT, CDR2 YYREEE (reference sequence). The J segment lost 4 bases and the V segment lost 4 bases, leaving 3 bases of the junction unmatched. The CDR3 has 13 residues. This chain's CDR3 is CASSIGQGETQYF. The CDR3 nucleotides are TGTGCCAGCAGCATTGGACAGGGAGAGACCCAGTACTTC.

This clonotype was seen a handful of times. The CDR3 bases are TGCAGCGTTACGGGACGAGTCTCCTACGAGCAGTACTTC. This gives the protein CSVTGRVSYEQYF. J is TRBJ2-7 and V is TRBV29-1; D could derive from TRBD1 or TRBD2 (5 bases each). Germline-derived CDR1 and CDR2 are SQVTM and ANQGSEA. The length of the CDR3 is 13 residues. V was clipped by 5 bases and J by 0 bases, with 11 bases between them.

The V gene is TRBV5-1, the J gene TRBJ2-7; 7 nucleotides align to TRBD1. Germline V gene sequence: CDR1 SGHRS, CDR2 YFSETQ. With V trimmed by 4 bases and J by 3 bases, 7 bases remained unmatched. The CDR3 runs to 14 residues. The CDR3 spells CASSHNRGYYEQYF. CDR3 in DNA: TGCGCCAGCAGCCACAACAGGGGTTACTACGAGCAGTACTTC.

The chain is built from TRBV5-4 and TRBJ2-3, with 10 bases aligning to TRBD2. J lost 3 bases, V lost 0 bases, and 1 base had no gene match. The CDR3 contains 15 residues. From germline, CDR1 is SGHNT and CDR2 YYREEE (reference sequence). The CDR3 sequence is CASSLELAGTDTQYF. In nucleotides, the CDR3 is TGTGCCAGCAGCTTGGAACTAGCGGGAACAGATACGCAGTATTTT. The full variable domain, in which reference TRBV5-4 and TRBJ2-3 provide the parts outside the CDR3, is ETGVTQSPTHLIKTRGQQVTLRCSSQSGHNTVSWYQQALGQGPQFIFQYYREEENGRGNFPPRFSGLQFPNYSSELNVNALELDDSALYLCASSLELAGTDTQYFGPGTRLTVL.

This clonotype is deemed medium-sized. CDR3 DNA sequence: TGCGCCAGCAGAGAGGGTAGGGGAGTCTCTGGCTACACCTTC. Translated: CASREGRGVSGYTF. This chain joins TRBV5-1 and TRBJ1-2; D possibly corresponds to TRBD1 (5 bases). V lost 5 bases and J 7 bases, leaving 18 bases between the germline ends. The CDR3 runs to 14 residues. Germline V gene sequence: CDR1 SGHRS, CDR2 YFSETQ.

The chain joins TRBV7-8 to TRBJ1-1; no definite D call. The germline V gene encodes CDR1 SGHVS and CDR2 FQNEAQ. The V gene lost 4 bases and the J gene lost 0 bases, with 6 bases spanning the gap. The CDR3 consists of 13 residues. The CDR3 bases are TGTGCCAGCAGCTCAGAGATGAACACTGAAGCTTTCTTT. Amino acids: CASSSEMNTEAFF.

Details on this clonotype: The junction departs from the called germline gene at one end, perhaps through a read error. The V and J genes are TRBV6-2 or TRBV6-3 and TRBJ1-5, with TRBD1 matching 9 bases. Germline V lookup: CDR1 MNHEY, CDR2 SVGEGT. The CDR3 is 14 amino acids. DNA of the CDR3: TGTGCCAGCAGTTTCGGACAGGGGAATCAGTCCCAGCATTTT. Amino acids: CASSFGQGNQSQHF.

The chain uses TRBV6-1 and TRBJ1-2; maybe TRBD1 (6 bases). CDR1 is MNHNS and CDR2 is SASEGT in the germline V gene. Trimming cost V 2 bases and J 4 bases, with 23 bases left between them. The CDR3 spans 18 residues. The CDR3: CASSEIRRGLWTLYGYTF. The CDR3 coding sequence is TGTGCCAGCAGTGAAATAAGGCGGGGGCTTTGGACTCTCTATGGCTACACCTTC.

This clonotype turned up a few times. The V gene is TRBV7-2, the J gene TRBJ2-1; TRBD2 aligns across 14 bases. Losses at the gene ends were 3 bases for V and 10 bases for J; bases not matched to a gene: 5. The germline V gene encodes CDR1 SGHTA and CDR2 FQGNSA. The CDR3 runs to 15 residues. The CDR3 here is CASSFGRLAGGEQFF. CDR3 DNA: TGTGCCAGCAGCTTTGGGCGACTAGCGGGAGGGGAGCAGTTCTTC.

The rearrangement joins TRBV4-1 to TRBJ1-1; TRBD1 aligns across 10 bases. The CDR3 sequence is 15 residues long. The junction had 5 bases not matched to a gene; V was cut back by 1 base and J by 6 bases. The germline V gene has CDR1 MGHRA and CDR2 YSYEKL. Here the CDR3 DNA reads TGCGCCAGCAGCCAAGTCGGGACAGGGGCCGCTGAAGCTTTCTTT. Encoded protein: CASSQVGTGAAEAFF.

The rearrangement joins TRBV5-1 to TRBJ2-3, with 11 bases lining up with TRBD2. CDR1 is SGHRS and CDR2 is YFSETQ in the germline V gene. V lost 0 bases and J lost 1; bases outside the gene matches: 4. The CDR3 has 17 amino acids. The CDR3 reads CASSLALTSGGTDTQYF. As DNA, the CDR3 is TGCGCCAGCAGCTTGGCCCTGACTAGCGGGGGCACAGATACGCAGTATTTT.